What follows are 12 T cell receptor beta chains derived from one specimen sequenced in a study of tumor-infiltrating lymphocytes in primary liver carcinoma. A constant-region primer primed TCR beta cDNA synthesis from 400 to 600 ng of total RNA. Three-round nested multiplex PCR performed with slightly modified ARM-PCR produced the TCR beta libraries. Investigators reported that the first two PCR rounds, at 10 cycles each, used TRBV1-TRBV30 forward primers with a C-beta reverse primer. TCRdb reanalysed the multiplex PCR reads using MiXCR and keeps one entry per CDR3 protein. The sample contains 100,000 to 120,000 distinct CDR3 sequences, roughly 85% of which appear only once. The source material, 20-30 mg of unsorted bulk tissue, was used to co-extract RNA and DNA. The sample was liver tumor tissue from sampling region 3. Sample subset: tumor region T3, left-lateral pole. The receptors were gathered from a man aged 40-55 years with primary liver carcinoma and hepatitis B virus infection.

Notes on this clonotype: An end of the junction does not agree with germline; a read error may underlie this. The genes are TRBV29-1 and TRBJ2-5; D is unclear. The germline V gene has CDR1 SQVTM and CDR2 ANQGSEA. The CDR3 loop spans 12 amino acids. CDR3 protein: CGVGVSGETHYF. DNA for the CDR3: TGCGGCGTTGGGGTTTCCGGTGAGACCCATTACTTC.

The chain links TRBV5-1 to TRBJ2-3, with D possibly matching TRBD2 (6 bases). The CDR3 totals 18 residues. V lost 10 bases, J lost 3 bases, and 30 bases lay in between. CDR1 and CDR2 (germline): SGHRS, YFSETQ. The CDR3 loop reads CAHSLVGSFGSGTDTQYF. Here the CDR3 DNA reads TGCGCCCACAGCTTGGTTGGGAGTTTCGGGAGCGGGACAGATACGCAGTATTTT.

This clonotype turned up a few times. The CDR3 end shows no conserved phenylalanine or tryptophan, and so a read error is likely. The DNA is omitted, as the CDR3 cannot be located on it reliably, and the CDR3 follows TCRdb's listing. The chain uses TRBV5-1 and TRBJ2-7. Germline CDR1 reads SGHRS; CDR2 reads YFSETQ. The CDR3 sequence runs 13 residues, both termini included. The CDR3 loop is CASSLGLDYEQYI.

As regards this clonotype: Sequence at one end of the junction differs from germline and may be a read error. The genes are TRBV29-1 and TRBJ1-2; 8 bases fit TRBD1. From germline, CDR1 is SQVTM and CDR2 ANQGSEA. There are 12 residues in the CDR3. The CDR3 loop reads CSVPGGAYGYTF. The DNA for the CDR3 is TGCAGCGTTCCAGGGGGCGCATATGGTTACACGTTC.

This chain connects TRBV30 to TRBJ2-1, with 8 bases that match TRBD2. The length of the CDR3 is 13 residues. Germline-derived CDR1 and CDR2 are GTSNPN and SVGIG (reference sequence). The V gene end was trimmed by 2 bases and the J gene end by 13 bases; junction bases not matched to a gene: 10. CDR3 protein: CAWSWSAGGEQFF. Here the CDR3 DNA reads TGTGCCTGGAGTTGGAGCGCGGGAGGTGAACAGTTCTTC.

This clonotype was counted many times. The rearrangement joins TRBV12-3 or TRBV12-4 to TRBJ2-3; the match to TRBD1 covers 7 bases. Unmatched junction bases numbered 11, after V lost 4 bases and J lost 7 bases. The CDR3 is made up of 15 amino acids. The CDR3 sequence is CASSSEGAEFYTQYF. CDR3 bases: TGTGCCAGCAGTTCCGAGGGGGCTGAATTCTATACGCAGTATTTT.

About this clonotype: The CDR3 end shows no conserved phenylalanine or tryptophan, and so a read error is likely. The limits of the CDR3 on the DNA are not certain, so only TCRdb's listed CDR3 is given. CDR3 sequence: CASSQDSGLGGYTS. V usage is TRBV4-3 and J usage is TRBJ1-2. Germline-derived CDR1 and CDR2 are LGHNA and YSLEER. The CDR3 is 14 amino acids in total, end residues counted.

With regard to this clonotype: A junction end diverges from the germline sequence, so it may reflect a read error. The chain has TRBV28 and TRBJ2-2; 7 bases fit TRBD1. The germline V gene encodes CDR1 MDHEN and CDR2 SYDVKM. The CDR3 consists of 16 residues. The CDR3: CASSYPQGPYTGDLFF. In DNA form, the CDR3 reads TGTGCCAGCAGTTACCCACAGGGGCCCTACACCGGGGACCTGTTTTTT.

Regarding this clonotype: This CDR3 is missing its conserved last phenylalanine or tryptophan, likely due to a read error. The chain has TRBV30 and TRBJ1-1; D is ambiguous. The CDR3 has 11 amino acids. From germline, CDR1 is GTSNPN and CDR2 SVGIG (reference sequence). The CDR3 protein is CAWRMNTGAFI. In DNA, the CDR3 is TGTGCCTGGAGGATGAACACTGGAGCTTTCATT.

Comments on this clonotype: Its ends do not fully match the called genes, so a read error is possible. This chain connects TRBV5-6 to TRBJ1-5, with no clear D. The DNA end lines up better with TRBJ2-3; the J call may be wrong. The CDR3 is made up of 13 amino acids. Germline CDR1 SGHDT, CDR2 YYEEEE. The CDR3 region has the DNA TGTGCCAGTAGCTTGGGTCCGGACCAGCCCCAGTATTTT. Amino acid sequence: CASSLGPDQPQYF.

About this clonotype itself: A read error may produce the germline difference seen at one junction end. The rearrangement uses TRBV11-2 and TRBJ1-4; D remains ambiguous. Germline loops: CDR1 SGHAT, CDR2 FQNNGV. This CDR3 comprises 14 residues. The CDR3 DNA sequence: TGTGCCAACAGCTTCGACCAAGAAAGTGGAGAACTGTTTTTT. Translation gives CANSFDQESGELFF.

On this clonotype: Compared with germline, one end of the junction differs, possibly owing to a read error. For the CDR3, the DNA is TGTGCCAGTAGCGAACTTAGCGGGCTCTCCTATAATGAGCAGTTCTTC. Translation: CASSELSGLSYNEQFF. The J gene is TRBJ2-1, the V gene TRBV4-2; 7 nucleotides line up with TRBD2. The CDR3 covers 16 residues. Germline loops: CDR1 LGHNA, CDR2 YNFKEQ.